Described below is a single T cell receptor beta chain sequence and its context. The method was immunoSEQ multiplex PCR; TCRdb's version includes in-frame clones alone and lacks a portion of them. The profile shows approximately 97,000 clones, more than 75% of them singletons. This sample was included in a study of blood T cell repertoires in COVID-19. This TCR derives from a human donor in a cohort sampled during active COVID-19. The sample consisted of peripheral blood.

The CDR3 region has the DNA TGTGCCAGTAGCCAGGACAACTCCTACGAGCAGTACTTC. This gives the protein CASSQDNSYEQYF. The rearrangement joins TRBV19 to TRBJ2-7; tentative D call: TRBD1 (5 bases). Per the germline V gene, CDR1 is LNHDA and CDR2 is SQIVND (reference sequence). The CDR3 covers 13 residues. Trimming removed 6 bases at V and 0 bases at J, with 9 bases between.